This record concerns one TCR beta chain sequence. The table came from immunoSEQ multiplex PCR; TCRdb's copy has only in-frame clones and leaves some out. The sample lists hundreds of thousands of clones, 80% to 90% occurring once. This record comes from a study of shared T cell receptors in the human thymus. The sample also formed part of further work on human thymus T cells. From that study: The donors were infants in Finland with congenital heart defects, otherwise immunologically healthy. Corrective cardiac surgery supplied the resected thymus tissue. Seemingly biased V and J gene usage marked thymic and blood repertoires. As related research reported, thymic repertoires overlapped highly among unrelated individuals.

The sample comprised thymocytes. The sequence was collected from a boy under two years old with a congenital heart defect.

As DNA, the CDR3 is TGTGCCTGGAAACCCCTAGTGGCCCCTTACAATGAGCAGTTCTTC. Amino acid sequence: CAWKPLVAPYNEQFF. The chain combines TRBV30 with TRBJ2-1; D remains unclear. With 4 bases removed from V and 4 bases from J, the gap between germline ends came to 17 bases. The germline gives CDR1 GTSNPN, CDR2 SVGIG (reference sequence). The CDR3 contains 15 residues.